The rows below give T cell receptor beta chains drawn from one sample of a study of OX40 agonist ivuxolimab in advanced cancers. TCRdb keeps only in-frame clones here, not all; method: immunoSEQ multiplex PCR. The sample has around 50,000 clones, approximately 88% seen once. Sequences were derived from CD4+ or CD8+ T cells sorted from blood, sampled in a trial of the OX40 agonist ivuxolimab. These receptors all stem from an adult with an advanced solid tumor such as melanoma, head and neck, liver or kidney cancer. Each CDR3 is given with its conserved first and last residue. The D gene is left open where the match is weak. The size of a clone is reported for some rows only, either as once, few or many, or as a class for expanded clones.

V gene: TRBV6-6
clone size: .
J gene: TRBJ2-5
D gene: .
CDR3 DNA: TGTGCCAGCAGCTCAAACAGGGACCAAGAGACCCAGTACTTC
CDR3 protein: CASSSNRDQETQYF

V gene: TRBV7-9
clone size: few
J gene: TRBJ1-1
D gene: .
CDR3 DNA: TGTGCCAGCAGCTTCACGGTGATGAACACTGAAGCTTTCTTT
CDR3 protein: CASSFTVMNTEAFF

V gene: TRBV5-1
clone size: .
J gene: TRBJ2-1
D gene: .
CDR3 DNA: TGCGCCAGCAGTCCGGACCACTACAATGAGCAGTTCTTC
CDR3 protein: CASSPDHYNEQFF

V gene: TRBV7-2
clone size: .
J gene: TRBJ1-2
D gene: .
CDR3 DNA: TGTGCCAGCAGCTTAGGTTTCTATGGCTACACCTTC
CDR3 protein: CASSLGFYGYTF

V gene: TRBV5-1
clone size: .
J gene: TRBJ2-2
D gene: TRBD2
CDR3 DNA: TGCGCCAGCAGCTCTAGCGGGAACACCGGGGAGCTGTTTTTT
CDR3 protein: CASSSSGNTGELFF

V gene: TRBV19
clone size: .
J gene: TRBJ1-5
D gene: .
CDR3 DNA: TGTGCCAGTAGTATGGAGGGGATAGCATATCAGCCCCAGCATTTT
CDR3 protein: CASSMEGIAYQPQHF

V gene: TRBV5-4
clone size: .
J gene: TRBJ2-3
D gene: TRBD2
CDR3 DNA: TGTGCCAGCAGCTTGCGGCTAGCGGCGAGCACAGATACGCAGTATTTT
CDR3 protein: CASSLRLAASTDTQYF

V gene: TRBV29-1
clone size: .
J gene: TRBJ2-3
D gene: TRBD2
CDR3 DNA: TGCAGCGTCAGCCTTCTAGCGGGAGCGGGCACAGATACGCAGTATTTT
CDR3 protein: CSVSLLAGAGTDTQYF

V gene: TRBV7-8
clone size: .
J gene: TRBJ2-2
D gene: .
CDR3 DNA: TGTGCCAGCAGCTTATCCACAGCGAACACCGGGGAGCTGTTTTTT
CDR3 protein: CASSLSTANTGELFF

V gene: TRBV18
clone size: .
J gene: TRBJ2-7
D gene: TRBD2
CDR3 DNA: TGTGCCAGCTCAGGACTAGCGGGGGGCTCCTACGAGCAGTACTTC
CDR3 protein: CASSGLAGGSYEQYF

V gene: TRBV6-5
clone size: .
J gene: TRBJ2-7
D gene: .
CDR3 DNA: TGTGCCAGCAGGCCGGGTATAGTTTACGAGCAGTACTTC
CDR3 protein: CASRPGIVYEQYF

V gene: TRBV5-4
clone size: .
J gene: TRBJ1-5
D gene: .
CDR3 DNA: TGTGCCAGCAGCGAGGAGAGGGCTCAGCCCCAGCATTTT
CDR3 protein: CASSEERAQPQHF

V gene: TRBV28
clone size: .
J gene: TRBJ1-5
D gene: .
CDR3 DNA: TGTGCCAGCAGTTTATATACCAGAGGCAGCAATCAGCCCCAGCATTTT
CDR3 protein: CASSLYTRGSNQPQHF

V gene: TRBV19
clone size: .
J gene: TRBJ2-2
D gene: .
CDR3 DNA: TGTGCCAGTATTGGAGATACCGGGGAGCTGTTTTTT
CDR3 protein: CASIGDTGELFF

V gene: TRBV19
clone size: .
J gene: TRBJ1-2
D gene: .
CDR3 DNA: TGTGCCAGTAGACCCGGGCCCTCGGGTGGCTACACCTTC
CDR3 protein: CASRPGPSGGYTF

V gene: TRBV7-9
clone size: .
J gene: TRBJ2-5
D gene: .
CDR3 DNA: TGTGCCAGCAGCTTAGTCCGAGAGACCCAGTACTTC
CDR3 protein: CASSLVRETQYF

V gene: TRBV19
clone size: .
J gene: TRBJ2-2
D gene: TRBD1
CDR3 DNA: TGTGCCAGTAGTATTCAGGGGGCGGTCGGGGAGCTGTTTTTT
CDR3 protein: CASSIQGAVGELFF